This T cell receptor (beta chain) derives from a study of T cell responses to AZD1222 COVID-19 vaccine. The CDR3 is 10 amino acids. Germline CDR1 and CDR2: SGHDT and YYEEEE. The method was immunoSEQ multiplex PCR; TCRdb's version includes in-frame clones alone and lacks a portion of them. Seen here are approximately 110,000 clones, around 87% observed once, and the top ten hold 1% to 1.5%. Points on this clone: An end of the junction differs from the germline gene, which may be a read error.

V is TRBV5-6 and J is TRBJ2-4; 7 positions match TRBD1. This TCR was sampled from an adult in good health. Here the sequenced sample was peripheral blood, taken on day 0 of AZD1222 vaccination. DNA for the CDR3: TGTGCCAGCAGCCCAAGGGACAGAAGCTTC. Translated: CASSPRDRSF. Supplemented by reference TRBV5-6 and TRBJ2-4, the full variable domain reads DAGVTQSPTHLIKTRGQQVTLRCSPKSGHDTVSWYQQALGQGPQFIFQYYEEEERQRGNFPDRFSGHQFPNYSSELNVNALLLGDSALYLCASSPRDRSFGAGTRLSVL.